The rows below give T cell receptor beta chains drawn from one sample of a study of T cells in Graves' hyperthyroidism and ophthalmopathy. Via MiXCR, TCRdb re-called the multiplex PCR reads, giving one row per CDR3 protein. The sample includes about 840,000 distinct CDR3 sequences, more than 30% of them seen just once. Sequenced input: blood. The receptors were gathered from a man younger than 35 with Graves' hyperthyroidism. The CDR3 runs from the conserved cysteine through the conserved F or W. Each record gives: clone size, D gene, V gene, J gene, CDR3 DNA, CDR3 protein. A D gene is named only where the DNA matches it firmly. Part of the rows lack a size; the others show once, few, many or a class for expanded clones.

clone size: .
D gene: .
V gene: TRBV10-3
J gene: TRBJ1-5
CDR3 DNA: TGTGCCATCAGTGAAGAGGGGGTTAATAGCAATCAGCCCCAGCATTTT
CDR3 protein: CAISEEGVNSNQPQHF

clone size: .
D gene: .
V gene: TRBV25-1
J gene: TRBJ1-1
CDR3 DNA: TGTGCCAGCAGTGTCTACATGGGGGGCGACACTGAAGCTTTCTTT
CDR3 protein: CASSVYMGGDTEAFF

clone size: many
D gene: .
V gene: TRBV29-1
J gene: TRBJ2-7
CDR3 DNA: TGCAGCGTTGGGGCAGGGGAAACCTACGAGCAGTACTTC
CDR3 protein: CSVGAGETYEQYF

clone size: .
D gene: .
V gene: TRBV24-1
J gene: TRBJ1-2
CDR3 DNA: TGTGCCACCAGTGATCCTTTGACGGAGGATGGCTACACCTTC
CDR3 protein: CATSDPLTEDGYTF

clone size: .
D gene: TRBD2
V gene: TRBV20-1
J gene: TRBJ2-5
CDR3 DNA: TGCAGTGCTAGAGGTCTGCGGGAGGGCGGGGAGACCCAGTACTTC
CDR3 protein: CSARGLREGGETQYF

clone size: .
D gene: TRBD1
V gene: TRBV6-5
J gene: TRBJ2-5
CDR3 DNA: TGTGCCAGCGCAGGAATCGGACAGGGCCAAGAGACCCAGTACTTC
CDR3 protein: CASAGIGQGQETQYF

clone size: few
D gene: .
V gene: TRBV20-1
J gene: TRBJ1-1
CDR3 DNA: TGCAGTGCTAGAGAGGATATTAGGGACGAAGCTTTCTTT
CDR3 protein: CSAREDIRDEAFF

clone size: .
D gene: .
V gene: TRBV5-1
J gene: TRBJ2-2
CDR3 DNA: TGCGCCAGCAGCTTGCCGGGCGGCGCGAACACCGGGGAGCTGTTTTTT
CDR3 protein: CASSLPGGANTGELFF

clone size: .
D gene: .
V gene: TRBV19
J gene: TRBJ1-5
CDR3 DNA: TGTGCCAGTAGTATCGCAGGGTCCCCCAATCAGCCCCAGCATTTT
CDR3 protein: CASSIAGSPNQPQHF

clone size: .
D gene: .
V gene: TRBV6-1
J gene: TRBJ1-6
CDR3 DNA: TGTGCCAGCAAAAGTGGCTCCTATAATTCACCCCTCCACTTT
CDR3 protein: CASKSGSYNSPLHF

clone size: .
D gene: TRBD2
V gene: TRBV7-2
J gene: TRBJ2-5
CDR3 DNA: TGTGCCAGCAGCCTGGGGAATAGCGGGTACCAAGAGACCCAGTACTTC
CDR3 protein: CASSLGNSGYQETQYF

clone size: .
D gene: .
V gene: TRBV19
J gene: TRBJ2-3
CDR3 DNA: TGTGCCAGCAGCGGGCAGGGTCTTGGCACAGATACGCAGTATTTT
CDR3 protein: CASSGQGLGTDTQYF

clone size: .
D gene: .
V gene: TRBV12-3/TRBV12-4
J gene: TRBJ2-5
CDR3 DNA: TGTGCCAGCAGTTCCTCACGACGCGAGGAGACCCAGTACTTC
CDR3 protein: CASSSSRREETQYF

clone size: .
D gene: .
V gene: TRBV5-1
J gene: TRBJ1-1
CDR3 DNA: TGCGCCAGCAGCTTGGCCACGTACAGCGCCCCTGAAGCTTTCTTT
CDR3 protein: CASSLATYSAPEAFF

clone size: few
D gene: TRBD2
V gene: TRBV9
J gene: TRBJ2-5
CDR3 DNA: TGTGCCAGCAGTCAGGGCGGGGGGCACCAAGAGACCCAGTACTTC
CDR3 protein: CASSQGGGHQETQYF

clone size: few
D gene: .
V gene: TRBV5-5
J gene: TRBJ2-5
CDR3 DNA: TGTGCCAGCAGTTTTACAGGGAGGGAGACCCAGTACTTC
CDR3 protein: CASSFTGRETQYF

clone size: .
D gene: TRBD2
V gene: TRBV9
J gene: TRBJ2-3
CDR3 DNA: TGTGCCAGCAGCGTAGTAGGGCGGGGGGCCGCAGATACGCAGTATTTT
CDR3 protein: CASSVVGRGAADTQYF

clone size: .
D gene: .
V gene: TRBV12-3/TRBV12-4
J gene: TRBJ1-2
CDR3 DNA: TGTGCCAGCAGTTTTTTATTCAGCTATGGCTACACCTTC
CDR3 protein: CASSFLFSYGYTF